Below are 24 T cell receptor beta chains sequenced from a single sample in a study of cytomegalovirus exposure and HLA in healthy donors. Primers included in the PCR were 60 Vbeta and 13 Jbeta primers. Sequencing was performed with immunoSEQ multiplex PCR; in TCRdb, only in-frame clones are kept and a portion is missing. The profile shows roughly 180,000 clones, under 90% of them singletons. Sequenced input: PBMCs. The receptors originated from a man aged 25-45 years in good health and CMV-seropositive.

This clone was seen once. The DNA for the CDR3 is TGCGCCAGCAGCTTTGGGGACAGGGATTCCCACGAGCAGTACTTC. As protein: CASSFGDRDSHEQYF. The chain employs TRBV5-1 and TRBJ2-7; 9 nucleotides match TRBD1. The germline V gene encodes CDR1 SGHRS and CDR2 YFSETQ. The CDR3 is 15 residues long. Unmatched junction bases numbered 8, after V lost 2 bases and J lost 5 bases. The whole variable domain, filled in from reference TRBV5-1 and TRBJ2-7, reads KAGVTQTPRYLIKTRGQQVTLSCSPISGHRSVSWYQQTPGQGLQFLFEYFSETQRNKGNFPGRFSGRQFSNSRSEMNVSTLELGDSALYLCASSFGDRDSHEQYFGPGTRLTVT.

CDR3 sequence: CASSLRQGRSSGANVLTF. Here the CDR3 DNA reads TGTGCCAGCAGCTTAAGGCAGGGCCGGAGCTCTGGGGCCAACGTCCTGACTTTC. The chain links TRBV7-2 to TRBJ2-6; weak D call: TRBD1 (5 bases). V lost 2 bases to trimming and J lost 0 bases, with 14 bases between them. This CDR3 is built from 18 residues. Germline V gene lookup returns CDR1 SGHTA and CDR2 FQGNSA.

The V call is TRBV10-3, the J call TRBJ2-1; the match to TRBD1 covers 8 bases. The CDR3 loop spans 18 amino acids. The ends lost 0 bases at V and 8 bases at J; junction bases unmatched: 15. Germline CDR1 is ENHRY and CDR2 is SYGVKD. The CDR3 here is CAISESKFLGQGADEQFF. The CDR3 nucleotides read TGTGCCATCAGTGAGTCGAAGTTTTTGGGGCAGGGGGCCGATGAGCAGTTCTTC.

In its sample, this clone ranks as medium-sized. The chain recombines TRBV21-1 with TRBJ1-3. TRBV21-1 is described as a pseudogene. The CDR3 is made up of 16 amino acids. CDR3 bases: TGTGCCAGCAGCAAAGGCACCAAGAGCCCTGGAAACACCATATATTTT. Residues: CASSKGTKSPGNTIYF.

This chain connects TRBV19 to TRBJ1-2, with TRBD1 as a possible D gene (5 bases). Germline CDR1 is LNHDA and CDR2 is SQIVND (reference sequence). The CDR3 is made up of 14 amino acids. Trimming removed 1 base at V and 8 bases at J, with 14 bases between. CDR3 amino acids: CASSIGETVAGYTF. The CDR3 bases are TGTGCCAGTAGTATAGGAGAGACAGTTGCCGGCTACACCTTC. Complete variable domain (other parts from reference TRBV19 and TRBJ1-2): DGGITQSPKYLFRKEGQNVTLSCEQNLNHDAMYWYRQDPGQGLRLIYYSQIVNDFQKGDIAEGYSVSREKKESFPLTVTSAQKNPTAFYLCASSIGETVAGYTFGSGTRLTVV.

The chain combines TRBV29-1 with TRBJ1-1; the D gene is possibly TRBD1 (5 bases). Germline lookup yields CDR1 SQVTM and CDR2 ANQGSEA. CDR3 size: 12 residues. V gave up 6 bases and J gave up 0 bases, with 8 bases separating them. The CDR3 loop reads CSVWDLNTEAFF. In nucleotides, the CDR3 is TGCAGCGTATGGGACTTGAACACTGAAGCTTTCTTT.

This clone was picked up a small number of times. This rearrangement joins TRBV29-1 to TRBJ2-4; TRBD1 matches 8 bases. J gave up 6 bases and V 4 bases, and 2 bases lay outside the gene matches. Per the germline V gene, CDR1 is SQVTM and CDR2 is ANQGSEA. The CDR3 extends over 12 amino acids. The CDR3 nucleotides are TGCAGCGTTGGCGACAGGGGAAACATTCAGTACTTC. Translated, it gives CSVGDRGNIQYF.

Turning to this clone: Germline is not matched at one junction end, which may reflect a read error. The chain has TRBV6-6 and TRBJ1-2; no reliable D call. The CDR3 has 11 amino acids. In germline, CDR1 is MNHNY, CDR2 SVGAGI (reference sequence). This CDR3 reads CAGSGRAGYTF. The CDR3 coding sequence is TGTGCCGGCAGCGGGCGGGCTGGCTACACCTTC.

This chain uses TRBV27 with TRBJ2-5, with D perhaps matching TRBD1 (6 bases). CDR1 and CDR2 (germline): MNHEY, SMNVEV (reference sequence). The CDR3 contains 14 residues. Trimming stripped 2 bases from V and 5 bases from J, with 12 bases between. The CDR3 nucleotides read TGTGCCAGCAGTTTACGTGGGGGCGGGGAGACCCAGTACTTC. This gives the protein CASSLRGGGETQYF.

The J gene is TRBJ1-3, the V gene TRBV9, with TRBD1 matching 9 bases. CDR1 is SGDLS, CDR2 YYNGEE, per germline. The V segment lost 3 bases and the J segment 1 base; nucleotides outside the gene matches: 5. This CDR3 contains 16 residues. The CDR3 here is CASSGTGQGSGNTIYF. CDR3 DNA sequence: TGTGCCAGCAGCGGGACCGGACAGGGGTCTGGAAACACCATATATTTT.

The chain has TRBV4-2 and TRBJ2-3, with 10 bases fitting TRBD2. There are 17 residues in the CDR3. Trimming at V came to 4 bases and at J to 1 base, leaving 8 bases not matched to a gene. Germline V CDR1 and CDR2: LGHNA, YNFKEQ. CDR3 bases: TGTGCCAGCAGCCTCCTAGCGGGAGCAGAGGGCACAGATACGCAGTATTTT. The encoded protein is CASSLLAGAEGTDTQYF.

A remark on this clone: It is likely a read error, because the conserved phenylalanine at the end of the CDR3 is missing. The V and J genes are TRBV7-9 and TRBJ1-1; maybe TRBD1 (6 bases). V dropped 5 bases and J dropped 1 base, with 14 bases sitting between them. The CDR3 contains 15 residues. Germline CDR1 and CDR2: SEHNR and FQNEAQ (reference sequence). In DNA form, the CDR3 reads TGTGCCAGCAGCCCCCTCAGGGGAACGAACACTGAAGCTTTCATT. Translated: CASSPLRGTNTEAFI.

The V and J genes are TRBV5-1 and TRBJ2-7; 7 bases match TRBD2. Germline V gene data show CDR1 as SGHRS and CDR2 as YFSETQ. The CDR3 covers 16 residues. After removal of 1 base from V and 0 bases from J, the junction contained 7 bases not matched to a gene. The CDR3 sequence is CASSLSLAGSSYEQYF. CDR3 DNA: TGCGCCAGCAGCTTGTCCTTAGCGGGTAGCTCCTACGAGCAGTACTTC.

A few counts support this clone. J is TRBJ1-1 and V is TRBV15, with D uncertain. Germline loops: CDR1 LNHNV, CDR2 YYDKDF (reference sequence). With 8 bases removed from V and 1 base from J, the gap between germline ends came to 11 bases. The length of the CDR3 is 13 residues. In DNA, the CDR3 is TGTGCCACCCTCAGTACAAGGAACACTGAAGCTTTCTTT. As protein: CATLSTRNTEAFF.

The chain combines TRBV9 with TRBJ2-3; TRBD2 might be the D (6 bases). The V gene's germline CDR1 is SGDLS and CDR2 YYNGEE. CDR3 length: 15 amino acids. V dropped 3 bases and J dropped 0 bases, with 11 bases sitting between them. The CDR3 DNA reads as TGTGCCAGCAGCGCGGCGGGGACTAGCACAGATACGCAGTATTTT. Translation gives CASSAAGTSTDTQYF.

V gene TRBV10-3 combines with J gene TRBJ2-1; TRBD1 is a possible D gene (5 bases). Trimming took off 3 bases at V and 3 bases at J, with 9 bases between the two ends. Germline CDR1 reads ENHRY; CDR2 reads SYGVKD. The CDR3 contains 14 residues. The DNA for the CDR3 is TGTGCCATCAGTGACAGGGTTGTCTACAATGAGCAGTTCTTC. Its translation is CAISDRVVYNEQFF.

The chain couples TRBV19 to TRBJ2-5, with D hard to call. The CDR3 has 14 amino acids. In germline, CDR1 is LNHDA, CDR2 SQIVND (reference sequence). Trimming shortened V by 3 bases and J by 1 base, and 9 bases separated the two germline ends. The CDR3 protein is CASSIMSSQETQYF. CDR3 DNA sequence: TGTGCCAGTAGTATTATGTCTAGCCAAGAGACCCAGTACTTC.

This chain connects TRBV9 to TRBJ1-1, with D perhaps TRBD1 (5 bases). Per germline, CDR1 SGDLS and CDR2 YYNGEE. V lost 4 bases, J lost 4 bases, and 17 bases lay in between. The CDR3 totals 15 residues. Here the CDR3 DNA reads TGTGCCAGCAGCCTGGGGGGGGATGATCGCACTGAAGCTTTCTTT. Its protein is CASSLGGDDRTEAFF.

The chain has TRBV7-9 and TRBJ2-5; TRBD2 matches 8 bases. This CDR3 is built from 15 residues. Unmatched junction bases numbered 10, after V lost 7 bases and J lost 3 bases. Germline values: CDR1 SEHNR, CDR2 FQNEAQ (reference sequence). The CDR3 nucleotides read TGTGCCAGCATCAGTCCTCGAGCGGGGGAAGAGACCCAGTACTTC. Translated, it gives CASISPRAGEETQYF.

The J gene is TRBJ1-1, the V gene TRBV6-5; D perhaps matches TRBD1 (5 bases). Germline loops: CDR1 MNHEY, CDR2 SVGAGI. V was cut by 7 bases and J by 6 bases, with 15 bases left in between. CDR3 length equals 13 residues. CDR3 in amino acids: CASTRVGGAEAFF. The CDR3 DNA reads as TGTGCCAGCACTCGGGTCGGGGGGGCTGAAGCTTTCTTT.

The chain joins TRBV27 to TRBJ1-1; no reliable D call. The CDR3 contains 13 residues. The V end lost 3 bases, the J end lost 4 bases, and 9 bases lay between the germline ends. Germline CDR1 and CDR2: MNHEY and SMNVEV (reference sequence). The CDR3, as DNA: TGTGCCAGCAGTTTGGAGCCTAGCACTGAAGCTTTCTTT. The encoded protein is CASSLEPSTEAFF.

The rearrangement links TRBV29-1 to TRBJ2-2; maybe TRBD2 (7 bases). The germline V gene has CDR1 SQVTM and CDR2 ANQGSEA. Deletions cut 0 bases from V and 6 bases from J, with 26 bases between. The CDR3 runs to 19 residues. In DNA, the CDR3 is TGCAGCGTTGAAGATCTCAGCCTCGTGGGCGGGGGCGCCCCCGGGGAGCTGTTTTTT. Its translation is CSVEDLSLVGGGAPGELFF.

The chain combines TRBV5-1 with TRBJ2-3; tentative D call: TRBD1 (6 bases). In germline, CDR1 is SGHRS, CDR2 YFSETQ. CDR3 size: 14 residues. V lost 0 bases, J lost 2 bases, and 7 bases lay in between. The CDR3 here is CASSLEGDTDTQYF. The CDR3 DNA sequence: TGCGCCAGCAGCTTGGAGGGGGACACAGATACGCAGTATTTT. Full variable domain (missing parts from reference TRBV5-1 and TRBJ2-3): KAGVTQTPRYLIKTRGQQVTLSCSPISGHRSVSWYQQTPGQGLQFLFEYFSETQRNKGNFPGRFSGRQFSNSRSEMNVSTLELGDSALYLCASSLEGDTDTQYFGPGTRLTVL.

The rearrangement joins TRBV28 to TRBJ1-1, with 8 nucleotides matching TRBD1. Germline V CDR1 and CDR2: MDHEN, SYDVKM. Trimming removed 2 bases from V and 6 bases from J; junction bases left unmatched: 11. The CDR3 is 16 residues long. This chain's CDR3 is CASSLRDRCQGSEAFF. DNA of the CDR3: TGTGCCAGCAGTTTACGGGACAGGTGCCAGGGGTCTGAAGCTTTCTTT.